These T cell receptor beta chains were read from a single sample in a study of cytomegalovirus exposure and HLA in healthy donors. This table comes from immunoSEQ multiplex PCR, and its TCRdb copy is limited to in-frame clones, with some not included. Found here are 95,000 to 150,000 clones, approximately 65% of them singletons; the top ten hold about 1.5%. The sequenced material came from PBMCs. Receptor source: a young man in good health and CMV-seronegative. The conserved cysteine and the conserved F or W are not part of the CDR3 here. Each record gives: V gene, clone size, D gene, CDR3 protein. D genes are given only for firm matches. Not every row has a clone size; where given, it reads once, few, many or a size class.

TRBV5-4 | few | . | ASSSRGPNTEAF
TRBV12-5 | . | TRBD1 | ASGTGGLWDTQY
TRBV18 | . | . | ASSKPGVYEEQY
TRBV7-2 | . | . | ASDSRPTPHGQY
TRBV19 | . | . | ASRRPGDSADTQY
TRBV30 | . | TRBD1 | GAGGSTGELF
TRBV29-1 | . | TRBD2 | SVGEGDTQY
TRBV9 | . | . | ASSPSSTGNTEAF
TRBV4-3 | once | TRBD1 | ASSLDRGLTYYGYT
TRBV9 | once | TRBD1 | ASSVGDRGTWEQY
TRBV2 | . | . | ASTRGKQEGYT
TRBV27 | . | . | ASSTGFEQY
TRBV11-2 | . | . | ASSLAFLGKQETQY
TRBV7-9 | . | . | ASSLAGLKYEQY
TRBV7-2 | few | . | ASSLGDRLYGYT
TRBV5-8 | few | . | ASSLANEQY
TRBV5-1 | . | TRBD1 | ASSWDRRMGSSYNEQF
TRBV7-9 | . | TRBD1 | ASSPQPVGQPTDTQY
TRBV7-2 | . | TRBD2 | ASSFRFQREGLADTQY
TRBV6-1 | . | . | ASRISGDHQPQH
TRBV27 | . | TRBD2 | ASNLAGGDTQY
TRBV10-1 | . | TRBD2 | ASSESSGGVIYNEQF
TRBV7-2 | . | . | ASTREEGGANVLT
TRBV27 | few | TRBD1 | ASSQGASTEAF
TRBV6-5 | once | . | ASSYSFFDNEQF
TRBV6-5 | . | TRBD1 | ASSTTGRGTEAF
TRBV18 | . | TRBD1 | ASSPLTGGKLF
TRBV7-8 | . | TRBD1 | ASRAGGADTQY
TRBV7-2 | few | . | ASSSRTGTDTQY
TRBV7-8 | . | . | ASSLSSGQPQH
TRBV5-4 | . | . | ASSTISNYGYT
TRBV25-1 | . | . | ASSPQMVQETQY
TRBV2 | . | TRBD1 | ALGGQGAAPAYEQY
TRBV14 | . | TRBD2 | ASSQGLGSEQF
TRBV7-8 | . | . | ASSPEALNNEQF
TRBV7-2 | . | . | ASSLQGNTEAF
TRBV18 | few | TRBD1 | ASSPRGQGSHEQY
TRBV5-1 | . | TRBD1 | ASSAAGGYNEQF
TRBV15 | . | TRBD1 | STSRGTGGTDTQY
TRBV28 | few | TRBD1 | ASSQQGQNEKLF
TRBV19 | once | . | ASSMYGEENTEAF
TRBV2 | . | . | ASTPGRAKNIQY
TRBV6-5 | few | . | ASSYLSGSSYNEQF
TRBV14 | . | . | ASSQVRDGELF